In its sample, the clone carrying this T cell receptor beta chain was seen many times. Its antigen is still unknown. This specimen comes from a study of T cells after yellow fever vaccination. This CDR3 contains 15 residues. The junction had 12 bases not matched to a gene; V was cut back by 5 bases and J by 6 bases. CDR1 is SEHNR, CDR2 FQNEAQ, per germline (reference sequence). In making TCR cDNA, 5'RACE template switching added a universal primer site and UMIs to it. TCRdb re-analysed the 5' RACE reads in MiXCR, keeping a single row per CDR3 protein. The sample holds some 240,000 distinct CDR3 sequences; more than 3.5% are singletons and the top ten take around a fifth. General study points: Any FACS-sorted repertoire could hold abundant clonotypes that contaminate it from the bulk population.

The V and J genes are TRBV7-9 and TRBJ1-2; TRBD1 matches at 7 bases. The origin of this receptor is a man aged 18 to 29 who received the YFV17D yellow fever vaccine. This specimen was PBMCs, taken 15 days after the yellow fever booster vaccination. The CDR3 DNA sequence: TGTGCCAGCAGCATTGACAGGGAAGGGTTTGATGGCTACACCTTC. This codes for CASSIDREGFDGYTF.